These 32 T cell receptor beta chains share one sample of origin, sequenced in a study of post-analysis software for immune sequencing data. These TCRs' antigens remain unknown. Each TCR beta cDNA library carried unique molecular identifiers. Each CDR3 protein gets one entry after TCRdb re-called the PCR reads with MiXCR. The data hold 600,000 to 700,000 distinct CDR3 sequences, with more than 50% observed a single time. General study results and limits: Higher frequency in patients than in controls was seen for about 5 TRBV segments, with TRBV5-6, TRBV5-1 and TRBV20-1 among them.

Sample: blood. Receptors were obtained from a girl between 2 and 10 years old with multiple sclerosis.

V is TRBV7-3 and J is TRBJ2-7, with 9 nucleotides matching TRBD1. Germline CDR1 and CDR2: SGHTA and FQGTGA. The CDR3 consists of 15 residues. V lost 1 base to trimming and J lost 3 bases; unmatched junction nucleotides: 4. The CDR3 region is CASSLNTGQGYEQYF. CDR3 DNA sequence: TGTGCCAGCAGCTTAAACACGGGACAGGGCTACGAGCAGTACTTC.

This clonotype came up a few times. At one end, the junction sequence differs from germline, possibly due to a read error. The chain uses TRBV4-1 and TRBJ2-7, with 7 positions matching TRBD1. Per the germline V gene, CDR1 is MGHRA and CDR2 is YSYEKL. The CDR3 sequence is 14 residues long. CDR3 sequence (DNA): TGCGCTAGCAGCCGTAGACAGGGCCTTTACGAGCAGTACTTC. Translation: CASSRRQGLYEQYF.

This clonotype was seen more than once but under ten times. The chain combines TRBV5-1 with TRBJ1-2, with D maybe TRBD1 (6 bases). CDR1 and CDR2 (germline): SGHRS, YFSETQ. This CDR3 is built from 13 residues. Trimming pared 4 bases from V and 8 bases from J, leaving 15 bases between. The CDR3 loop reads CASSPRQGKGYTF. CDR3 DNA: TGCGCCAGCAGCCCACGGCAGGGGAAGGGCTACACCTTC.

The chain couples TRBV5-1 to TRBJ2-1; 7 positions agree with TRBD1. This CDR3 contains 15 residues. Germline V gives CDR1 SGHRS, CDR2 YFSETQ. V shed 2 bases, J shed 6 bases, and the junction held 8 bases outside the gene matches. CDR3 DNA sequence: TGCGCCAGCAGCTTCCCAGGGGGAATGGGCAATGAGCAGTTCTTC. It is translated as CASSFPGGMGNEQFF.

This clonotype was observed a handful of times. CDR3 DNA sequence: TGCAGTGCTAGAGACCCAACCGCGAATCAGCCCCAGCATTTT. Translating gives CSARDPTANQPQHF. The chain couples TRBV20-1 to TRBJ1-5; D is undetermined. The germline V and J ends were trimmed by 0 bases and 4 bases, with 10 bases remaining between them. This CDR3 region has 14 residues. Germline V gene data show CDR1 as DFQATT and CDR2 as SNEGSKA (reference sequence).

V usage is TRBV6-1 and J usage is TRBJ2-3; D assignment may be TRBD1 or TRBD2 (6 bases each). This CDR3 spans 14 amino acids. V dropped 4 bases and J dropped 5 bases, with 13 bases sitting between them. The germline gives CDR1 MNHNS, CDR2 SASEGT. For the CDR3, the DNA is TGTGCCAGCAGTGCGGGAGAGGGGGGAGATACGCAGTATTTT. Protein: CASSAGEGGDTQYF.

The V call is TRBV20-1, the J call TRBJ2-6; no firm D call. Trimming shortened V by 4 bases and J by 3 bases, and 7 bases separated the two germline ends. This CDR3 is 13 amino acids long. CDR1 DFQATT and CDR2 SNEGSKA come from the germline V gene (reference sequence). The CDR3 is CSATGIGANVLTF. The CDR3 DNA is TGCAGTGCTACTGGGATTGGGGCCAACGTCCTGACTTTC.

The chain couples TRBV6-6 to TRBJ1-5; D is perhaps TRBD1 (6 bases). V was trimmed by 4 bases and J by 0 bases, leaving 10 bases between them. Germline loops: CDR1 MNHNY, CDR2 SVGAGI (reference sequence). The CDR3 extends over 15 amino acids. CDR3 loop: CASSSFRGSNQPQHF. The CDR3 nucleotides are TGTGCCAGCAGTTCTTTCAGGGGTAGCAATCAGCCCCAGCATTTT.

This clonotype was seen more than once but under ten times. V gene TRBV20-1 combines with J gene TRBJ2-5, with 7 bases aligning to TRBD2. In germline, CDR1 is DFQATT, CDR2 SNEGSKA (reference sequence). The CDR3 length is 15 residues. Germline trimming cut 5 bases from V and 1 base from J; bases unmatched to any gene: 10. For the CDR3, the DNA is TGCAGTGCTTTTCTAGCGGCGTCGACCCAAGAGACCCAGTACTTC. Translation gives CSAFLAASTQETQYF.

Comments on this clonotype: This may be a read error, as it is one base from a much larger clone. Because the CDR3 is missing its conserved closing phenylalanine or tryptophan, this is likely a read error. The V and J genes are TRBV4-3 and TRBJ2-3, with D tentatively TRBD1 or TRBD2 (5 bases each). Trimming removed 3 bases from V and 0 bases from J, with 10 bases in between. Germline-derived CDR1 and CDR2 are LGHNA and YSLEER. The CDR3 covers 15 residues. The CDR3 sequence: CASSQGESSTDTQYV. In DNA form, the CDR3 reads TGCGCCAGCAGCCAGGGGGAATCTAGCACAGATACGCAGTATGTT.

The V gene is TRBV19, the J gene TRBJ2-5; 9 bases map to TRBD1. The CDR3 spans 15 residues. Germline values: CDR1 LNHDA, CDR2 SQIVND (reference sequence). V dropped 1 base and J dropped 4; count of bases not matched to a gene: 4. In nucleotides, the CDR3 is TGTGCCAGTAGTATAGTGGGACAGGGCCCAGAGACCCAGTACTTC. This encodes CASSIVGQGPETQYF.

The V and J genes are TRBV29-1 and TRBJ2-3; 7 bases align to TRBD2. The CDR3 is 14 residues long. Germline V CDR1 and CDR2: SQVTM, ANQGSEA. The trim removed 6 bases at V and 0 bases at J, leaving 6 bases unmatched. CDR3 region: CSVREGASTDTQYF. The DNA of the CDR3 is TGCAGCGTCAGGGAGGGTGCTAGCACAGATACGCAGTATTTT.

This clonotype was picked up one time. One end of the junction does not line up with germline, which may come from a read error. CDR3 sequence (DNA): TGTGCCAGCAGTTTGGGTAGATTCCATGAGCAATTCTTC. It is translated as CASSLGRFHEQFF. This sequence joins TRBV27 and TRBJ2-1, with D unresolved. The CDR3 contains 13 residues. Germline V gives CDR1 MNHEY, CDR2 SMNVEV (reference sequence).

The V call is TRBV20-1, the J call TRBJ2-7, with a tentative D call TRBD2 (6 bases). V was trimmed by 5 bases and J by 3 bases, leaving 14 bases between them. CDR3 length equals 13 residues. Germline lookup yields CDR1 DFQATT and CDR2 SNEGSKA (reference sequence). Here the CDR3 reads CSASGTRSYEQYF. The CDR3 region has the DNA TGCAGTGCTTCCGGGACTCGAAGCTACGAGCAGTACTTC.

This chain links TRBV7-2 with TRBJ1-2; D not certain. CDR1 and CDR2 (germline): SGHTA, FQGNSA. The CDR3 is made up of 14 amino acids. With 2 bases removed from V and 2 bases from J, the gap between germline ends came to 9 bases. Here the CDR3 reads CASSLTGPNYGYTF. In nucleotides, the CDR3 is TGTGCCAGCAGCTTAACTGGGCCAAACTATGGCTACACCTTC.

As to this clonotype: Its ends do not fully match the called genes, so a read error is possible. The V call is TRBV6-1, the J call TRBJ2-3; 7 bases match TRBD2. The germline V gene has CDR1 MNHNS and CDR2 SASEGT. The CDR3 totals 15 residues. CDR3 sequence (DNA): TGTGCCAGTAGTGAAGTAAGTGGGAGGGCCGATACGCAGTATTTT. This gives the protein CASSEVSGRADTQYF.

In the case of this clonotype: One end of the junction is discordant with germline, which a read error may explain. V usage is TRBV2 and J usage is TRBJ2-5; possible D gene TRBD1, 6 bases. Germline V CDR1 and CDR2: SNHLY, FYNNEI. The CDR3 is 12 amino acids. CDR3 amino acids: CTSLRTEETQYF. CDR3 nucleotides: TGTACCAGCCTACGGACAGAAGAGACCCAGTACTTC. The full variable domain, its missing parts supplied by reference TRBV2 and TRBJ2-5, is EPEVTQTPSHQVTQMGQEVILRCVPISNHLYFYWYRQILGQKVEFLVSFYNNEISEKSEIFDDQFSVERPDGSNFTLKIRSTKLEDSAMYFCTSLRTEETQYFGPGTRLLVL.

This sequence joins TRBV4-3 and TRBJ1-4; D is undetermined. V shed 4 bases and J shed 4 bases, with 13 bases lying between them. Per the germline V gene, CDR1 is LGHNA and CDR2 is YSLEER. The CDR3 has 15 amino acids. The chain's CDR3 is CASSRSRQNNEKLFF. The CDR3 nucleotides read TGCGCCAGCAGCCGTTCTCGTCAGAATAATGAAAAACTGTTTTTT.

This clonotype has only a few counts. The J gene is TRBJ2-7, the V gene TRBV29-1; 9 nucleotides align to TRBD1. Losses at the gene ends were 4 bases for V and 6 bases for J; bases not matched to a gene: 7. CDR1 is SQVTM and CDR2 is ANQGSEA in the germline V gene. The CDR3 loop spans 13 amino acids. The CDR3: CSVVGQGSSEQYF. The CDR3 DNA sequence: TGCAGCGTTGTGGGACAGGGTTCCAGCGAGCAGTACTTC.

The chain recombines TRBV28 with TRBJ2-1; 8 positions match TRBD2. The ends lost 5 bases at V and 9 bases at J; junction bases unmatched: 6. Germline CDR1 and CDR2: MDHEN and SYDVKM. This CDR3 has 13 amino acids. The CDR3 region is CASSTGGAAEQFF. Written as DNA, the CDR3 is TGTGCCAGCAGTACCGGGGGGGCCGCTGAGCAGTTCTTC.

This chain joins TRBV12-3 or TRBV12-4 and TRBJ2-7, with D perhaps TRBD1 (6 bases). The CDR3 runs to 13 residues. Trimming pared 4 bases from V and 5 bases from J, leaving 12 bases between. This CDR3 reads CASSYNRVNEQYF. The CDR3, as DNA: TGTGCCAGCAGTTATAACAGGGTCAACGAGCAGTACTTC.

The J gene is TRBJ1-2, the V gene TRBV7-2; no definite D call. From germline, CDR1 is SGHTA and CDR2 FQGNSA. The CDR3 loop spans 14 amino acids. V was shortened by 3 bases and J by 1 base, with 9 bases between the two germline ends. CDR3 bases: TGTGCCAGCAGCTTGAGAGGTTTTAACTATGGCTACACCTTC. Residues: CASSLRGFNYGYTF.

The chain links TRBV29-1 to TRBJ2-1; 9 nucleotides agree with TRBD2. The CDR3 loop spans 14 amino acids. CDR1 is SQVTM, CDR2 ANQGSEA, per germline. The V gene end was trimmed by 3 bases and the J gene end by 4 bases; junction bases not matched to a gene: 4. The DNA of the CDR3 is TGCAGCGTTGATCCTAGCGGGGTATACAATGAGCAGTTCTTC. Its protein product is CSVDPSGVYNEQFF.

In its sample, this clonotype was seen a few times. The chain carries TRBV24-1 and TRBJ2-1, with D possibly matching TRBD2 (5 bases). From germline, CDR1 is KGHDR and CDR2 SFDVKD. CDR3 size: 16 residues. V was trimmed by 1 base and J by 0 bases, leaving 9 bases between them. The chain's CDR3 is CATSDLYSVSYNEQFF. The CDR3 region has the DNA TGTGCCACCAGTGATTTATATAGCGTCTCCTACAATGAGCAGTTCTTC.

This clonotype was seen only once. One end of the junction varies from germline; a read error may be responsible. The chain is built from TRBV5-1 and TRBJ1-2; D perhaps matches TRBD1 (6 bases). The CDR3 is 13 residues long. The germline CDR1 and CDR2 sequences are SGHRS and YFSETQ. CDR3 nucleotides: TGCGCCAGCAGCGAAACAGGGATTCGGGGCTATACCTTC. This codes for CASSETGIRGYTF.

V usage is TRBV3-1 and J usage is TRBJ2-2, with D unresolved. The CDR3 is 15 residues long. From germline, CDR1 is LGHDT and CDR2 YNNKEL (reference sequence). V shed 1 base and J shed 0 bases, with 6 bases lying between them. The CDR3 region is CASSQGVANTGELFF. The CDR3 DNA reads as TGTGCCAGCAGCCAAGGGGTCGCGAACACCGGGGAGCTGTTTTTT.

The chain combines TRBV19 with TRBJ2-7, with D maybe TRBD2 (6 bases). The CDR3 loop spans 14 amino acids. Germline V gives CDR1 LNHDA, CDR2 SQIVND (reference sequence). The germline V and J ends were trimmed by 4 bases and 7 bases, with 17 bases remaining between them. The CDR3 protein is CASSTGQVAGEQYF. CDR3 DNA sequence: TGTGCCAGTAGTACCGGCCAGGTCGCGGGAGAGCAGTACTTC.

The genes are TRBV5-5 and TRBJ1-5; no reliable D call. Germline CDR1 reads SGHKS; CDR2 reads YYEKEE (reference sequence). The V gene lost 1 base and the J gene lost 1 base, with 6 bases spanning the gap. The CDR3 loop spans 14 amino acids. CDR3 loop: CASSLYGSNQPQHF. The CDR3 nucleotides are TGTGCCAGCAGCTTGTACGGGAGCAATCAGCCCCAGCATTTT. The full variable domain, in which reference TRBV5-5 and TRBJ1-5 provide the parts outside the CDR3, is DAGVTQSPTHLIKTRGQQVTLRCSPISGHKSVSWYQQVLGQGPQFIFQYYEKEERGRGNFPDRFSARQFPNYSSELNVNALLLGDSALYLCASSLYGSNQPQHFGDGTRLSIL.

This chain links TRBV7-8 with TRBJ2-7; D not resolved. The CDR3 sequence is 12 residues long. V lost 5 bases, J lost 4 bases, and 9 bases lay in between. Germline loops: CDR1 SGHVS, CDR2 FQNEAQ. CDR3 residues: CASSHEQYEQYF. The CDR3 nucleotides read TGTGCCAGCAGCCACGAGCAATACGAGCAGTACTTC.

The genes are TRBV9 and TRBJ2-1; 7 bases map to TRBD2. Trimming took 4 bases from V and 6 from J; bases not matched to a gene: 13. Germline V gene sequence: CDR1 SGDLS, CDR2 YYNGEE. The CDR3 is made up of 16 amino acids. CDR3: CASSHDRREIRNEQFF. The CDR3 bases are TGTGCCAGCAGCCATGACCGGCGGGAGATTCGCAATGAGCAGTTCTTC.

The chain is built from TRBV20-1 and TRBJ2-1; 8 bases align to TRBD2. J gave up 5 bases and V 2 bases, and 5 bases lay outside the gene matches. The CDR3 spans 14 residues. In germline, CDR1 is DFQATT, CDR2 SNEGSKA (reference sequence). The CDR3 protein is CSARLAGQNNEQFF. For the CDR3, the DNA is TGCAGTGCTAGACTAGCGGGCCAAAACAATGAGCAGTTCTTC.

The chain is built from TRBV12-3 or TRBV12-4 and TRBJ2-1; TRBD1 matches 8 bases. V was clipped by 0 bases and J by 2 bases; unmatched bases: 3. This CDR3 is 16 amino acids long. The CDR3 region has the DNA TGTGCCAGCAGTTTAGCGGACAGGGCCCCCTACAATGAGCAGTTCTTC. Translated, it gives CASSLADRAPYNEQFF.